This passage covers 12 T cell receptor beta chains from one sample sequenced in a study of regulatory T cells in long-lasting Graves disease. The time point is: newly diagnosed GD, antithyroid drugs for less than 3 months. Following extraction of RNA from PBMCs, that RNA was used to make the TCR library. Through Arm-PCR of CDR3 regions and iRepertoire HTBI primers, TCR beta libraries were built. MiXCR, applied by TCRdb to the multiplex PCR reads, yields one record per CDR3 protein. The table shows about 420,000 distinct CDR3 sequences, with less than 20% occurring only once. Another study also made use of these data, one on T cells in Graves' hyperthyroidism and ophthalmopathy.

This sample comprised peripheral blood mononuclear cells (PBMCs), obtained at new diagnosis, from a patient treated with antithyroid drugs. These receptors originate from a woman aged 18-30 years with Graves disease.

This clonotype was counted at least ten times. The CDR3: CATSDRRPKTSGLTDTQYF. The CDR3 nucleotides are TGTGCCACCAGTGACCGCCGACCTAAGACTAGCGGGCTCACAGATACGCAGTATTTT. V gene TRBV24-1 combines with J gene TRBJ2-3; TRBD2 matches at 10 bases. CDR1 is KGHDR and CDR2 is SFDVKD in the germline V gene. Trimming cost V 4 bases and J 2 bases; bases outside gene matches: 14. The CDR3 length is 19 residues.

This clonotype was seen only a few times. The gene calls are TRBV20-1 and TRBJ1-4; D remains ambiguous. The ends were cut back, 6 bases at V and 6 bases at J, with 20 bases in the middle. The V gene's germline CDR1 is DFQATT and CDR2 SNEGSKA (reference sequence). The CDR3 contains 15 residues. This chain's CDR3 is CSAVNVQSLHEKLFF. DNA for the CDR3: TGCAGTGCCGTAAATGTCCAATCTTTGCATGAAAAACTGTTTTTT.

The gene calls are TRBV6-2 or TRBV6-3 and TRBJ2-7; 12 nucleotides line up with TRBD2. The trim removed 5 bases at V and 4 bases at J, leaving 3 bases unmatched. In germline, CDR1 is MNHEY, CDR2 SVGEGT. This CDR3 comprises 14 residues. The CDR3 DNA follows: TGTGCCAGCAGTAACCTAGCGGGAGGGTACGAGCAGTACTTC. Residues: CASSNLAGGYEQYF.

Concerning this clonotype itself: A far larger clone is one base from this, pointing to a likely read error. Without the conserved terminal phenylalanine or tryptophan, this CDR3 likely stems from a read error. This rearrangement joins TRBV6-1 to TRBJ2-7; 8 nucleotides align to TRBD1. The length of the CDR3 is 12 residues. Trimming at V came to 7 bases and at J to 2 bases, leaving 1 base not matched to a gene. Germline V gene lookup returns CDR1 MNHNS and CDR2 SASEGT. CDR3 sequence (DNA): TGTGCCAGCATGGGACAGGCCTACGAGCAGTACCTC. This translates into CASMGQAYEQYL.

This clonotype was detected many times. The gene calls are TRBV2 and TRBJ2-7; possibly TRBD1 for D (5 bases). Trimming took 5 bases from V and 1 from J, leaving 15 bases between them. CDR3 size: 15 residues. CDR1 and CDR2 from the germline V gene are SNHLY and FYNNEI. CDR3 DNA sequence: TGTGCCAGCAGTATGGGCAGGGTCGGTTCCTACGAGCAGTACTTC. Translation gives CASSMGRVGSYEQYF.

Concerning this clonotype itself: A much more abundant neighbour one base away suggests this may be a read error. This rearrangement joins TRBV5-1 to TRBJ2-1; D is uncertain. Per germline, CDR1 SGHRS and CDR2 YFSETQ. This CDR3 is built from 16 residues. Trimming left V 0 bases short and J 1 base short, with 11 bases between. This CDR3 reads CASSLENTVSYNEQFF. The DNA for the CDR3 is TGCGCCAGCAGCTTGGAGAACACGGTTTCCTACAATGAGCAGTTCTTC.

This clonotype was counted at least ten times. This sequence joins TRBV12-3 or TRBV12-4 and TRBJ2-3; D perhaps matches TRBD2 (6 bases). V was clipped by 3 bases and J by 7 bases, with 17 bases between them. This CDR3 spans 15 amino acids. The CDR3 protein is CASSLGEALGNTQYF. The CDR3 DNA follows: TGTGCCAGCAGTTTGGGGGAGGCCCTGGGGAATACGCAGTATTTT.

Only a few counts were recorded for this clonotype. The rearrangement uses TRBV27 and TRBJ2-2; TRBD2 matches at 10 bases. This CDR3 contains 18 residues. Germline CDR1 reads MNHEY; CDR2 reads SMNVEV (reference sequence). The junction had 8 bases not matched to a gene; V was cut back by 0 bases and J by 4 bases. The CDR3 sequence is CASSLSPLSGRLTGELFF. The CDR3, as DNA: TGTGCCAGCAGTTTATCCCCCCTTAGCGGGAGGCTCACCGGGGAGCTGTTTTTT.

There are many counts of this clonotype. The chain couples TRBV7-8 to TRBJ2-1, with D possibly matching TRBD1 (5 bases). V shed 4 bases and J shed 0 bases, with 22 bases lying between them. Germline V CDR1 and CDR2: SGHVS, FQNEAQ. This CDR3 spans 19 amino acids. Here the CDR3 DNA reads TGTGCCAGCAGCTCCCCTTTTATGGGGCGTTCGAGCTCCTACAATGAGCAGTTCTTC. Residues: CASSSPFMGRSSSYNEQFF.

This clonotype was detected ten times or more. The gene calls are TRBV11-2 and TRBJ1-2; a possible D gene is TRBD1 (6 bases). Germline V gene data show CDR1 as SGHAT and CDR2 as FQNNGV. Trimming shortened V by 1 base and J by 4 bases, and 13 bases separated the two germline ends. This CDR3 has 15 amino acids. CDR3 amino acids: CASSLVGGLGYGYTF. The CDR3 coding sequence is TGTGCCAGCAGCTTAGTGGGGGGGCTAGGCTATGGCTACACCTTC.

The chain carries TRBV3-1 and TRBJ2-2; 10 nucleotides line up with TRBD2. This CDR3 has 16 amino acids. Germline V lookup: CDR1 LGHDT, CDR2 YNNKEL (reference sequence). The junction had 2 bases not matched to a gene; V was cut back by 0 bases and J by 4 bases. Here the CDR3 reads CASSQELAGLTGELFF. The CDR3 bases are TGTGCCAGCAGCCAAGAACTAGCGGGACTCACCGGGGAGCTGTTTTTT.

The rearrangement links TRBV6-2 or TRBV6-3 to TRBJ1-5; TRBD1 might be the D (5 bases). This CDR3 is built from 17 residues. V was shortened by 3 bases and J by 3 bases, with 18 bases between the two germline ends. Germline V gene lookup returns CDR1 MNHEY and CDR2 SVGEGT. Written as DNA, the CDR3 is TGTGCCAGCAGTTATAGCCTCCTGGGGCAGAACAATCAGCCCCAGCATTTT. Translating it yields CASSYSLLGQNNQPQHF.